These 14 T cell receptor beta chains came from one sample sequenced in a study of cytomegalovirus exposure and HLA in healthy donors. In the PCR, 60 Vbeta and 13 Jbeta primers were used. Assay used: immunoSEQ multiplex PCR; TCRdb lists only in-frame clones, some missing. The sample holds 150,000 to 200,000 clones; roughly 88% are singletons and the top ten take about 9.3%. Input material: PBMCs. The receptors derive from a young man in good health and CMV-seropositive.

The CDR3 nucleotides are TGCGCCAGCAGCTTGGGGACAGGGGGGAATGAAAAACTGTTTTTT. Residues: CASSLGTGGNEKLFF. This sequence joins TRBV4-3 and TRBJ1-4; 11 positions match TRBD1. This CDR3 is 15 amino acids long. Unmatched junction bases numbered 4, after V lost 5 bases and J lost 5 bases. CDR1 is LGHNA and CDR2 is YSLEER in the germline V gene.

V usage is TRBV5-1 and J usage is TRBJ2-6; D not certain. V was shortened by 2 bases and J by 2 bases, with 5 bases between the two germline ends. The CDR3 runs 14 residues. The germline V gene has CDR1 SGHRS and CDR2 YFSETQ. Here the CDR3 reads CASSFEAGANVLTF. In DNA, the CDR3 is TGCGCCAGCAGCTTTGAGGCTGGGGCCAACGTCCTGACTTTC.

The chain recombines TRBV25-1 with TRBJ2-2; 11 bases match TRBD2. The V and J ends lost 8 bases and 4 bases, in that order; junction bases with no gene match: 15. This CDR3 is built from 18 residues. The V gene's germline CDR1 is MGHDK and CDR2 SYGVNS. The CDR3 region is CASSRVGSLAGGTGELFF. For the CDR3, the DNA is TGTGCCAGCTCGAGGGTTGGGTCCCTAGCGGGGGGCACCGGGGAGCTGTTTTTT.

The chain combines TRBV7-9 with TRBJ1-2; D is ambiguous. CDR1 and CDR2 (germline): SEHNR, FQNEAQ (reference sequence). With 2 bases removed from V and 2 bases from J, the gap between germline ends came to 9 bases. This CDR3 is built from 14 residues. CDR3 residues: CASSLTGGNYGYTF. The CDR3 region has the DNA TGTGCCAGCAGCTTAACTGGCGGGAACTATGGCTACACCTTC.

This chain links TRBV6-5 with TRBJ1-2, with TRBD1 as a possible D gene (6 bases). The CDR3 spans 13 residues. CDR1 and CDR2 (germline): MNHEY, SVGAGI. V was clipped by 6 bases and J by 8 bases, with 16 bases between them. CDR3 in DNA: TGTGCCAGCAGCCGGGACACCAGCCCCGGCTACACCTTC. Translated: CASSRDTSPGYTF.

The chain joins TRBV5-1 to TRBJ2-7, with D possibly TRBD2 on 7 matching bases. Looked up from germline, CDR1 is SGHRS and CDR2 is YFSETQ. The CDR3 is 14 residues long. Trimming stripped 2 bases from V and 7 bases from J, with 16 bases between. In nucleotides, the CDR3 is TGCGCCAGCAGCTTCGAGGGGGGGCCCCCAGAGCAGTACTTC. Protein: CASSFEGGPPEQYF. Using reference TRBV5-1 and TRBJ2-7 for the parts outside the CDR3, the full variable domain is KAGVTQTPRYLIKTRGQQVTLSCSPISGHRSVSWYQQTPGQGLQFLFEYFSETQRNKGNFPGRFSGRQFSNSRSEMNVSTLELGDSALYLCASSFEGGPPEQYFGPGTRLTVT.

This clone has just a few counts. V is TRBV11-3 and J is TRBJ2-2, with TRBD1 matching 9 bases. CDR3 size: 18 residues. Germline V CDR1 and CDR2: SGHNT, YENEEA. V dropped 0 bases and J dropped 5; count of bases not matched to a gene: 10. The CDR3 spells CASSLDGSGTGRTGELFF. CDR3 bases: TGTGCCAGCAGCTTAGACGGCAGCGGGACAGGGAGGACCGGGGAGCTGTTTTTT.

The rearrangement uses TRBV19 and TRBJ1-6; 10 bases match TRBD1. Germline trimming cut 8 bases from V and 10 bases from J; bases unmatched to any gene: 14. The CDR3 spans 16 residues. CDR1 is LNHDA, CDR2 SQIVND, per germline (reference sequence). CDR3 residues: CASGFRTGGFWSPLHF. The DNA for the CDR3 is TGTGCCAGTGGCTTTCGGACAGGGGGATTCTGGTCACCCCTCCACTTT.

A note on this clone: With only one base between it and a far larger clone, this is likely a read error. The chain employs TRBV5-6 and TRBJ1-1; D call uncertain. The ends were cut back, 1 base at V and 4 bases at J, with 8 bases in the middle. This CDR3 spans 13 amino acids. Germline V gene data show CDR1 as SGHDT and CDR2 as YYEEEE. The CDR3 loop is CASSLNSGTEAFF. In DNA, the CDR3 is TGTGCCAGCAGCTTGAACAGCGGCACTGAAGCTTTCTTT.

CDR3 protein: CARSPDRGLEQYF. The CDR3 nucleotides are TGTGCCAGGAGTCCGGACAGGGGGCTCGAGCAGTACTTC. The chain recombines TRBV2 with TRBJ2-7; 11 bases agree with TRBD1. Per germline, CDR1 SNHLY and CDR2 FYNNEI. This CDR3 region has 13 residues. The junction had 7 bases not matched to a gene; V was cut back by 9 bases and J by 6 bases.

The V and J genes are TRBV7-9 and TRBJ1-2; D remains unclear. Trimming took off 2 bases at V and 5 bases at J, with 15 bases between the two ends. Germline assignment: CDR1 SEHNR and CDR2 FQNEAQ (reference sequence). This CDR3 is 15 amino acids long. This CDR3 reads CASSLTQTEKYGYTF. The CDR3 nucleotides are TGTGCCAGCAGCTTAACCCAGACGGAGAAGTATGGCTACACCTTC.

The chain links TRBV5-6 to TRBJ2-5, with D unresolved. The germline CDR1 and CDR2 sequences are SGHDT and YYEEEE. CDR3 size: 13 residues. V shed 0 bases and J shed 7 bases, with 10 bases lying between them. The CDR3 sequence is CASSLVQIGTQYF. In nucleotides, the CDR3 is TGTGCCAGCAGCTTGGTACAGATCGGGACCCAGTACTTC.

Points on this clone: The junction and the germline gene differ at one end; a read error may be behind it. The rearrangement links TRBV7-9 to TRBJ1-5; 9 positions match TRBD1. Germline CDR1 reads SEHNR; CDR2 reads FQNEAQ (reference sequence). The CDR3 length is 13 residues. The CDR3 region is CSSSGDRVQPQHF. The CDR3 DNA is TGTTCCAGCAGCGGGGACAGGGTTCAGCCCCAGCATTTT. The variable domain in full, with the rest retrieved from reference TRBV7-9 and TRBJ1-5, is DTGVSQNPRHKITKRGQNVTFRCDPISEHNRLYWYRQTLGQGPEFLTYFQNEAQLEKSRLLSDRFSAERPKGSFSTLEIQRTEQGDSAMYLCSSSGDRVQPQHFGDGTRLSIL.

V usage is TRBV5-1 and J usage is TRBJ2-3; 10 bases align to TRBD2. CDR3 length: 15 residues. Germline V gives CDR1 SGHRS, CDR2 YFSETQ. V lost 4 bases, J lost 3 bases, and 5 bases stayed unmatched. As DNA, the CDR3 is TGCGCCAGCAGCCAAGCGGGGGGGCTAACAGATACGCAGTATTTT. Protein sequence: CASSQAGGLTDTQYF.